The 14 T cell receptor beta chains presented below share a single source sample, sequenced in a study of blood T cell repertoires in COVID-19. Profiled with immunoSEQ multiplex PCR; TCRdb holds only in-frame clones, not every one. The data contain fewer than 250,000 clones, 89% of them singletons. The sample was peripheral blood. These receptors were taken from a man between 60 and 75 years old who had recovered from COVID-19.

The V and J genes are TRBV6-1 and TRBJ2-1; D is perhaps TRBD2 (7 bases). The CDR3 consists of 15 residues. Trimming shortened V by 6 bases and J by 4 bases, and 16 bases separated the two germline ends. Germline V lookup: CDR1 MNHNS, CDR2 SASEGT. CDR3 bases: TGTGCCAGCAGCCTTTCGGGGGGCCGTTACAATGAGCAGTTCTTC. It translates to CASSLSGGRYNEQFF.

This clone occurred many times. For the CDR3, the DNA is TGTGCTAGTGGCCGTAGAGGCACCGGGGAGCTGTTTTTT. This sequence encodes CASGRRGTGELFF. The chain combines TRBV12-5 with TRBJ2-2, with D uncertain. V was shortened by 6 bases and J by 4 bases, with 9 bases between the two germline ends. Looked up from germline, CDR1 is LGHNT and CDR2 is FRNRAP. There are 13 residues in the CDR3.

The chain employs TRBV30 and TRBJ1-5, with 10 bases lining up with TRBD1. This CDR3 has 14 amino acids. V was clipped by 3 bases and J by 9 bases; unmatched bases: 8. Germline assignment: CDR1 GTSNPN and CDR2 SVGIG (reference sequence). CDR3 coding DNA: TGTGCCTGGAGCCCCGGGACAGGGGTCACGCCCCAGCATTTT. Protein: CAWSPGTGVTPQHF.

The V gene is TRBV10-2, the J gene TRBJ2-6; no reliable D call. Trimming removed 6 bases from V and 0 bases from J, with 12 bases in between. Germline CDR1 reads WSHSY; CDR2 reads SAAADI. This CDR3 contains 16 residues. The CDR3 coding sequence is TGCGCCAGCAGGCCTTCGGGTTACTCTGGGGCCAACGTCCTGACTTTC. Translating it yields CASRPSGYSGANVLTF.

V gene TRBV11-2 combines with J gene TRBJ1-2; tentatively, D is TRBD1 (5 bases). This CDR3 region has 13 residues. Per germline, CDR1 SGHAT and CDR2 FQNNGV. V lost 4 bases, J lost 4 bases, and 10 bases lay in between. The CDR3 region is CASSSGLSYGYTF. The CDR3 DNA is TGTGCCAGCAGCTCGGGACTCAGCTATGGCTACACCTTC.

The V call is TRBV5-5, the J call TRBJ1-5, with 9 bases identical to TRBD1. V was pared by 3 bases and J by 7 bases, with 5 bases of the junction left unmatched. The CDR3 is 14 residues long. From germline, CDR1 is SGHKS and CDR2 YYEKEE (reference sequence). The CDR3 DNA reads TGTGCCAGCAGCTCGGGACAGGGAGGGCAGCCCCAGCATTTT. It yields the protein CASSSGQGGQPQHF. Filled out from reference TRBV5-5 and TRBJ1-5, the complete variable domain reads DAGVTQSPTHLIKTRGQQVTLRCSPISGHKSVSWYQQVLGQGPQFIFQYYEKEERGRGNFPDRFSARQFPNYSSELNVNALLLGDSALYLCASSSGQGGQPQHFGDGTRLSIL.

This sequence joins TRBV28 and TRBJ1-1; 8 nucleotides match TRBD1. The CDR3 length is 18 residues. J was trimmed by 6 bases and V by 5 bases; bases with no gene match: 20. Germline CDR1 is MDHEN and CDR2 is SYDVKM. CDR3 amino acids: CASSRKDRVRFRWAEAFF. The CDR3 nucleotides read TGTGCCAGCAGTAGAAAGGACAGGGTTAGGTTTAGGTGGGCTGAAGCTTTCTTT.

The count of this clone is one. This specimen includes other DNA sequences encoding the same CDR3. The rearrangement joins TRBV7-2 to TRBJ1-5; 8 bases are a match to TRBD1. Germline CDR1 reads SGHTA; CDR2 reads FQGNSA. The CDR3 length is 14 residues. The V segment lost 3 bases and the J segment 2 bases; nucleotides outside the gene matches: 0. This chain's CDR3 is CASSLTGGNQPQHF. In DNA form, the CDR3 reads TGTGCCAGCAGCTTGACAGGGGGCAATCAGCCCCAGCATTTT. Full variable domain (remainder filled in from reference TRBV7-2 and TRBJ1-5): GAGVSQSPSNKVTEKGKDVELRCDPISGHTALYWYRQSLGQGLEFLIYFQGNSAPDKSGLPSDRFSAERTGGSVSTLTIQRTQQEDSAVYLCASSLTGGNQPQHFGDGTRLSIL.

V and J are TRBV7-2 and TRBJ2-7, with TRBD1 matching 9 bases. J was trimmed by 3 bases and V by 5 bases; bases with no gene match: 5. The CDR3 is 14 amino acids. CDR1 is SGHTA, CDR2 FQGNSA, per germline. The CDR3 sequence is CASSPGTGHYEQYF. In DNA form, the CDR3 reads TGTGCCAGCAGCCCTGGGACAGGGCACTACGAGCAGTACTTC. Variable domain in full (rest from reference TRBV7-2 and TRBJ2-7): GAGVSQSPSNKVTEKGKDVELRCDPISGHTALYWYRQSLGQGLEFLIYFQGNSAPDKSGLPSDRFSAERTGGSVSTLTIQRTQQEDSAVYLCASSPGTGHYEQYFGPGTRLTVT.

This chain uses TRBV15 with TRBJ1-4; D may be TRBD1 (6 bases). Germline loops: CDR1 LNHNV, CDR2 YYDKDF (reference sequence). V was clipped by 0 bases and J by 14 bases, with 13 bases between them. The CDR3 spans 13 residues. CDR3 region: CATSRDIQGGLFF. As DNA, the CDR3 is TGTGCCACCAGCAGAGATATACAGGGTGGTCTGTTTTTT.

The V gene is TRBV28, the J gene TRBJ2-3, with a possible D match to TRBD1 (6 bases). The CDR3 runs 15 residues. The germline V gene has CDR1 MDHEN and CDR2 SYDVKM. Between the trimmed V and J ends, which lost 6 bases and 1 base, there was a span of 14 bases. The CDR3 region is CASSLQGGGTDTQYF. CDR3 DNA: TGTGCCAGCAGCCTACAGGGCGGAGGCACAGATACGCAGTATTTT.

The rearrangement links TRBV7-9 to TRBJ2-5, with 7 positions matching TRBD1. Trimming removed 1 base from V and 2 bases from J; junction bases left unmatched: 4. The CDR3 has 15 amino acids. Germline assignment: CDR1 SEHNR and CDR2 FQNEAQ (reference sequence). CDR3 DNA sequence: TGTGCCAGCAGCTTAGGGGTCAGGGGGCAAGAGACCCAGTACTTC. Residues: CASSLGVRGQETQYF. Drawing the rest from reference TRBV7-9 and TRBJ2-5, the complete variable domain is DTGVSQNPRHKITKRGQNVTFRCDPISEHNRLYWYRQTLGQGPEFLTYFQNEAQLEKSRLLSDRFSAERPKGSFSTLEIQRTEQGDSAMYLCASSLGVRGQETQYFGPGTRLLVL.

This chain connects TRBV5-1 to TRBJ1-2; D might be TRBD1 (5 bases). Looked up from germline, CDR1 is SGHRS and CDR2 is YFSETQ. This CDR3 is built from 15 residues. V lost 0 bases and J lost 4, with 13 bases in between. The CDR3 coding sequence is TGCGCCAGCAGCTTGGCTGGCGGAACAGGCTATGGCTACACCTTC. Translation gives CASSLAGGTGYGYTF.

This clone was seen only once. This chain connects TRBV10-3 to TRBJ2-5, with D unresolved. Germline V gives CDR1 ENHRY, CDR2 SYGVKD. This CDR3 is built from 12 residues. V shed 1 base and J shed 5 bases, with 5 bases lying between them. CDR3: CAISEYTETQYF. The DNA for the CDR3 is TGTGCCATCAGTGAGTACACGGAGACCCAGTACTTC.